This TCR beta chain was sequenced during a study of regulatory T cells in long-lasting Graves disease. Noted time point: persistent/refractory GD, antithyroid drugs over 5 years with positive TRAb. RNA isolated from PBMCs was used to make the TCR library. The authors diagnosed Graves' disease using American Thyroid Association guidelines. As collected, the peripheral blood samples measured around 9 milliliters each and went into EDTA tubes. Study outcomes and limitations: Repertoires from persistent disease leaned toward TRBV28, TRBJ1-2 and TRBJ2-5.

As regards this clonotype: Antigen unknown.

The germline V and J ends were trimmed by 4 bases and 0 bases, with 10 bases remaining between them. The CDR3 loop spans 15 amino acids. CDR1 SEHNR and CDR2 FQNEAQ come from the germline V gene (reference sequence). Combining iRepertoire HTBI primers with Arm-PCR of CDR3 regions, the authors built TCR beta libraries. TCRdb re-called the multiplex PCR reads with MiXCR, one entry per CDR3 protein. This sample has under 450,000 distinct CDR3 sequences, with roughly 25% found just once. This sample comprised peripheral blood mononuclear cells (PBMCs), obtained when the disease was refractory, from a patient treated with antithyroid drugs. The V gene is TRBV7-9, the J gene TRBJ1-3; the D gene is possibly TRBD1 (5 bases). The sequence was obtained from a woman between 40 and 50 years old with Graves disease. This CDR3 is CASSWGRNSGNTIYF. Here the CDR3 DNA reads TGTGCCAGCAGCTGGGGACGCAACTCTGGAAACACCATATATTTT.